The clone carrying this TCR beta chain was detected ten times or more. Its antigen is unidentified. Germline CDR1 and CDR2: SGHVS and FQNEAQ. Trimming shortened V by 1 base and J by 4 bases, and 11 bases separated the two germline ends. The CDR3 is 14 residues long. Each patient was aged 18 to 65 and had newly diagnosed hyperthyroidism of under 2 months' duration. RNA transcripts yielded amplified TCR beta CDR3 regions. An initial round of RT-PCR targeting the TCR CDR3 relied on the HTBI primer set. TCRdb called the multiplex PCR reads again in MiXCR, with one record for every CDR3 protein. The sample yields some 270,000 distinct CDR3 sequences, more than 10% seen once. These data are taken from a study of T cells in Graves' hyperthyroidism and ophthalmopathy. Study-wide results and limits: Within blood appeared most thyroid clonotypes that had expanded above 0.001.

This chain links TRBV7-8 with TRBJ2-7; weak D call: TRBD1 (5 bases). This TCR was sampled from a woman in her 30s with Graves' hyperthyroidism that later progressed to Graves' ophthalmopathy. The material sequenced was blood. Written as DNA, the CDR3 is TGTGCCAGCAGCTTAGGTGGGGCAGAGTACGAGCAGTACTTC. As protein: CASSLGGAEYEQYF. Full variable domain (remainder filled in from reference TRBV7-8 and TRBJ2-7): GAGVSQSPRYKVAKRGQDVALRCDPISGHVSLFWYQQALGQGPEFLTYFQNEAQLDKSGLPSDRFFAERPEGSVSTLKIQRTQQEDSAVYLCASSLGGAEYEQYFGPGTRLTVT.